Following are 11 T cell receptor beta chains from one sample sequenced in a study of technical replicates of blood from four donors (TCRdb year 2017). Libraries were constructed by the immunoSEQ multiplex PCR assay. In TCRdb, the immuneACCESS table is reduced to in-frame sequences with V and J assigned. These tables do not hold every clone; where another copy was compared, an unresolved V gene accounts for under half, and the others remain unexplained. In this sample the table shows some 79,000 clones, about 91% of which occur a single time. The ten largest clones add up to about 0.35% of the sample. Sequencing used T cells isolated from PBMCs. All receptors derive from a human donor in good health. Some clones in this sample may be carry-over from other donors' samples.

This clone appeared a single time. Here the CDR3 reads CASSLGSPYEQYF. As DNA, the CDR3 is TGTGCCAGCAGCCTCGGGAGTCCGTACGAGCAGTACTTC. The V and J genes are TRBV7-8 and TRBJ2-7; D may be TRBD2 (6 bases). Trimming stripped 5 bases from V and 4 bases from J, with 12 bases between. Germline CDR1 reads SGHVS; CDR2 reads FQNEAQ. CDR3 size: 13 residues.

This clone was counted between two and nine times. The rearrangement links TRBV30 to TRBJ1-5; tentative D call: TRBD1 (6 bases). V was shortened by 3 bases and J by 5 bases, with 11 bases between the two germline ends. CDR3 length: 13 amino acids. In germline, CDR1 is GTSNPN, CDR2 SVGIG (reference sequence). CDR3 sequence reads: CAWSRGRDQPQHF. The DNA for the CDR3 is TGTGCCTGGAGCAGGGGACGGGATCAGCCCCAGCATTTT.

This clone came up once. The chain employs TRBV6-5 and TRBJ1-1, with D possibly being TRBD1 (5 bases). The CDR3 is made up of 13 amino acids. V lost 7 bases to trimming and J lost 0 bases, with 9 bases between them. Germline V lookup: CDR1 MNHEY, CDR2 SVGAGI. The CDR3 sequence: CASNRGMNTEAFF. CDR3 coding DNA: TGTGCCAGCAATAGGGGCATGAACACTGAAGCTTTCTTT.

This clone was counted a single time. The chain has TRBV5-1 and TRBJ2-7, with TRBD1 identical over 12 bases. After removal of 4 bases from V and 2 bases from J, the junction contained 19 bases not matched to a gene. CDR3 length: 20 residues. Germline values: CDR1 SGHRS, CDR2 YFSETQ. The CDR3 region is CASSGTGGGLSGYPAYEQYF. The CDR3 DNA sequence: TGCGCCAGCAGCGGGACAGGGGGCGGACTTTCCGGGTATCCGGCCTACGAGCAGTACTTC.

The CDR3, as DNA: TGTGCCAGCAGCCCGACTAGCGGAACCTACGAGCAGTACTTC. Amino acids: CASSPTSGTYEQYF. The gene calls are TRBV7-2 and TRBJ2-7, with 9 positions matching TRBD2. This CDR3 is built from 14 residues. The germline gives CDR1 SGHTA, CDR2 FQGNSA. Trimming at V came to 5 bases and at J to 2 bases, leaving 4 bases not matched to a gene.

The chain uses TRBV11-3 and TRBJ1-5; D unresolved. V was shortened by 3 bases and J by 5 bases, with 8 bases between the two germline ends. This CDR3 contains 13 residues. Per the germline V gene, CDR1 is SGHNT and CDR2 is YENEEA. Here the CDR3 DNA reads TGTGCCAGCAGCTTGACATTGTATCAGCCCCAGCATTTT. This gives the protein CASSLTLYQPQHF.

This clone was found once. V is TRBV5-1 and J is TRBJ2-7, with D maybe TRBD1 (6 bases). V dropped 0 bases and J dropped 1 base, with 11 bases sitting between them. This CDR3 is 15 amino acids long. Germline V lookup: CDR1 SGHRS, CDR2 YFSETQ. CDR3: CASSLEGRGSYEQYF. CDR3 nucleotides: TGCGCCAGCAGCTTGGAAGGCAGGGGTTCCTACGAGCAGTACTTC. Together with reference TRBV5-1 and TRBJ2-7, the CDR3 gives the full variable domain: KAGVTQTPRYLIKTRGQQVTLSCSPISGHRSVSWYQQTPGQGLQFLFEYFSETQRNKGNFPGRFSGRQFSNSRSEMNVSTLELGDSALYLCASSLEGRGSYEQYFGPGTRLTVT.

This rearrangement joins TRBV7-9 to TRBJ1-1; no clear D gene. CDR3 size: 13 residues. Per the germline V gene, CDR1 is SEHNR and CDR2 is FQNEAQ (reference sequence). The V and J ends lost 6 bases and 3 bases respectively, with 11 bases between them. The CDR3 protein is CASRRSTDTEAFF. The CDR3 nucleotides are TGTGCCAGCAGACGCTCCACGGACACTGAAGCTTTCTTT.

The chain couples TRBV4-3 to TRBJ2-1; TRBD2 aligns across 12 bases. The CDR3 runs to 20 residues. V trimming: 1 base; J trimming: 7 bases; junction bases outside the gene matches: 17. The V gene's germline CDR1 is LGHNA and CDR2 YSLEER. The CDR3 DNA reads TGCGCCAGCAGCCAAGGAGTCGGGACTAGCGGGTTTGGGGGGGGGAATGAGCAGTTCTTC. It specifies CASSQGVGTSGFGGGNEQFF.

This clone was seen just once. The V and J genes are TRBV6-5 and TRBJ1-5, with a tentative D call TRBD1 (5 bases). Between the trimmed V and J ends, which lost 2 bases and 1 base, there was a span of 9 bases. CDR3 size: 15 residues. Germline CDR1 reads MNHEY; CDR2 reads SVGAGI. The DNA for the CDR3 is TGTGCCAGCAGTTACCGGGAGGGGAGCAATCAGCCCCAGCATTTT. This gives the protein CASSYREGSNQPQHF.

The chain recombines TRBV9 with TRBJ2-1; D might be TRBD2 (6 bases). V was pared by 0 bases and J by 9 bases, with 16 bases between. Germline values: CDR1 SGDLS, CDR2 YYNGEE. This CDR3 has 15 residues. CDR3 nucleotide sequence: TGTGCCAGCAGCGTAGCCGTCGGAGGGCAAGGTGAGCAGTTCTTC. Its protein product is CASSVAVGGQGEQFF.